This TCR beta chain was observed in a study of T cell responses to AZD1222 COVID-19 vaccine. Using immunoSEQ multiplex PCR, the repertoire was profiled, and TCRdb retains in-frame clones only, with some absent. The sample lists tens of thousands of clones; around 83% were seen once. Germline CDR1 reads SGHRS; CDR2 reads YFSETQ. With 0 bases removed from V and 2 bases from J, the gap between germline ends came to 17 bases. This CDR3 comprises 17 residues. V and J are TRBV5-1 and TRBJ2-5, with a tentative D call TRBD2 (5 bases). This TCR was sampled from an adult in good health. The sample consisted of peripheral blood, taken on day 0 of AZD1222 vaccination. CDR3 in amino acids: CASSLASTRTGQETQYF. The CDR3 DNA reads TGCGCCAGCAGCTTGGCATCGACCCGGACGGGACAAGAGACCCAGTACTTC. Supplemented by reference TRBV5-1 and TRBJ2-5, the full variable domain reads KAGVTQTPRYLIKTRGQQVTLSCSPISGHRSVSWYQQTPGQGLQFLFEYFSETQRNKGNFPGRFSGRQFSNSRSEMNVSTLELGDSALYLCASSLASTRTGQETQYFGPGTRLLVL.